The next 12 T cell receptor beta chains were all read from a single sample in a study of vaccination and CD4 T cells after COVID-19. The treatment denotes: approximately nine-day PBMC culture with coronavirus spike peptide pools or control peptides (ViraFEST assay). Which antigens these TCRs recognize remains unknown. Sequencing of cultured CD4+ T cell DNA used the Oncomine TCR Beta short-read assay. TCRdb processed the PCR reads anew with MiXCR; each CDR3 protein has one entry. The sample carries 7,800 or so distinct CDR3 sequences, 45% to 55% recorded once. Sequenced input: CD4+ T cells from blood, cultured in vitro. Receptors originate from a human donor who had recovered from COVID-19.

This clonotype was seen only once. The chain uses TRBV6-1 and TRBJ2-7, with D possibly matching TRBD1 (5 bases). This CDR3 is built from 13 residues. The V and J ends lost 5 bases and 2 bases respectively, with 10 bases between them. CDR1 is MNHNS and CDR2 is SASEGT in the germline V gene. This chain's CDR3 is CASSRQLTYEQYF. CDR3 coding DNA: TGTGCCAGCAGTAGACAGCTCACCTACGAGCAGTACTTC.

This chain joins TRBV30 and TRBJ2-2, with D maybe TRBD1 (6 bases). V dropped 3 bases and J dropped 1 base, with 15 bases sitting between them. The CDR3 runs 16 residues. The germline gives CDR1 GTSNPN, CDR2 SVGIG (reference sequence). CDR3 DNA: TGTGCCTGGAGCCCGCCACGGACAGTGAACACCGGGGAGCTGTTTTTT. This gives the protein CAWSPPRTVNTGELFF.

This chain's CDR3 is CASSGGQGSYEQYF. In DNA form, the CDR3 reads TGTGCCAGCAGTGGAGGACAGGGTTCCTACGAGCAGTACTTC. The rearrangement links TRBV2 to TRBJ2-7; 8 bases map to TRBD1. The junction had 3 bases not matched to a gene; V was cut back by 4 bases and J by 1 base. The CDR3 totals 14 residues. The germline V gene has CDR1 SNHLY and CDR2 FYNNEI.

The chain carries TRBV28 and TRBJ1-5; a possible D gene is TRBD1 (5 bases). The germline V gene encodes CDR1 MDHEN and CDR2 SYDVKM. V was trimmed by 6 bases and J by 4 bases, leaving 13 bases between them. The CDR3 has 14 residues. For the CDR3, the DNA is TGTGCCAGCAGCCGGGGGGATGGGAATCAGCCCCAGCATTTT. Translating gives CASSRGDGNQPQHF.

This clonotype was found a few times. The chain joins TRBV12-5 to TRBJ1-5; D unresolved. The CDR3 has 14 residues. Germline CDR1 reads LGHNT; CDR2 reads FRNRAP. Trimming cost V 6 bases and J 7 bases, with 16 bases left between them. The CDR3 coding sequence is TGTGCTAGTGGGAGCTTGGGTGAGAGGCAGCCCCAGCATTTT. Its protein product is CASGSLGERQPQHF.

The chain links TRBV6-1 to TRBJ1-2; D unresolved. The germline CDR1 and CDR2 sequences are MNHNS and SASEGT. The CDR3 sequence is 17 residues long. The ends were cut back, 1 base at V and 9 bases at J, with 24 bases in the middle. The CDR3 protein is CASSEVPLKTSYLSYTF. The DNA of the CDR3 is TGTGCCAGCAGTGAAGTTCCCCTCAAGACATCCTACCTAAGCTACACCTTC.

For this clonotype: At one end, the junction sequence differs from germline, possibly due to a read error. The chain couples TRBV20-1 to TRBJ1-1; D possibly corresponds to TRBD1 (5 bases). The CDR3 length is 13 residues. Germline V gene lookup returns CDR1 DFQATT and CDR2 SNEGSKA (reference sequence). The CDR3 coding sequence is TGCAGTGCAGGCCGGGGGGGGAACCCTGAAGCTTTCTTT. Translating it yields CSAGRGGNPEAFF.

The chain has TRBV20-1 and TRBJ1-1; D gene ambiguous. V lost 0 bases, J lost 1 base, and 6 bases lay in between. The CDR3 is made up of 13 amino acids. Germline loops: CDR1 DFQATT, CDR2 SNEGSKA (reference sequence). The CDR3 protein is CSARERRNTEAFF. The CDR3 DNA reads TGCAGTGCTAGAGAGCGGCGGAACACTGAAGCTTTCTTT.

The rearrangement joins TRBV28 to TRBJ2-2, with D tentatively TRBD1 (6 bases). V was shortened by 3 bases and J by 0 bases, with 11 bases between the two germline ends. Germline V gives CDR1 MDHEN, CDR2 SYDVKM. The CDR3 runs to 16 residues. CDR3 residues: CASSFWTVTNTGELFF. Written as DNA, the CDR3 is TGTGCCAGCAGTTTTTGGACAGTTACGAACACCGGGGAGCTGTTTTTT.

This clonotype appeared once. The CDR3 DNA follows: TGCAGTGCTAGTTCCCGACTAGCGGGGGGCCTCTACACAGATACGCAGTATTTT. Its protein product is CSASSRLAGGLYTDTQYF. The chain is built from TRBV20-1 and TRBJ2-3, with 13 bases aligning to TRBD2. The CDR3 spans 18 residues. The J segment lost 2 bases and the V segment lost 3 bases, leaving 11 bases of the junction unmatched. CDR1 and CDR2 from the germline V gene are DFQATT and SNEGSKA (reference sequence).

This chain joins TRBV7-9 and TRBJ2-5; weak D call: TRBD1 (5 bases). Trimming removed 1 base at V and 9 bases at J, with 12 bases between. There are 13 residues in the CDR3. Germline CDR1 reads SEHNR; CDR2 reads FQNEAQ (reference sequence). For the CDR3, the DNA is TGTGCCAGCAGCTTAGTTCAGGGTCCGGCCCAGTACTTC. Its protein product is CASSLVQGPAQYF.

This clonotype has just a few counts. The chain recombines TRBV12-3 or TRBV12-4 with TRBJ2-3; TRBD2 might be the D (6 bases). The CDR3 is 16 amino acids. Trimming left V 6 bases short and J 1 base short, with 17 bases between. CDR3 residues: CASSRRWTGGTDTQYF. For the CDR3, the DNA is TGTGCCAGCAGCCGACGATGGACGGGAGGCACAGATACGCAGTATTTT.